Sequencing of this T cell receptor beta chain was carried out in a study of tumor and adjacent non-tumor tissue in lung cancer. Whole-study context: Histology: 12 adenocarcinoma, a couple of squamous cell carcinoma, 1 small cell lung cancer.

The template was RNA from unsorted bulk tissue. Concerning this clonotype itself: A much larger clone differs from this one at a single base, so this may be a read error.

Three rounds of nested PCR, following a modified ARM-PCR protocol, produced the TCRbeta library. TCRdb recomputed calls from the multiplex PCR reads with MiXCR, one row per CDR3 protein. The sample contains tens of thousands of distinct CDR3 sequences, 55% to 75% of which appear only once. This CDR3 is built from 18 residues. Germline CDR1 MNHNY, CDR2 SVGAGI (reference sequence). The source is a man over 45 with non-small cell lung cancer. This chain joins TRBV6-6 and TRBJ2-2, with TRBD1 matching over 10 bases. The sample comprised lung tumor tissue. CDR3 coding DNA: TGTGCCAGCAGTTACTCGCGTGGACAGGGGGTGAACACCGAGGAGCTGTTTTTT. Translated, it gives CASSYSRGQGVNTEELFF.